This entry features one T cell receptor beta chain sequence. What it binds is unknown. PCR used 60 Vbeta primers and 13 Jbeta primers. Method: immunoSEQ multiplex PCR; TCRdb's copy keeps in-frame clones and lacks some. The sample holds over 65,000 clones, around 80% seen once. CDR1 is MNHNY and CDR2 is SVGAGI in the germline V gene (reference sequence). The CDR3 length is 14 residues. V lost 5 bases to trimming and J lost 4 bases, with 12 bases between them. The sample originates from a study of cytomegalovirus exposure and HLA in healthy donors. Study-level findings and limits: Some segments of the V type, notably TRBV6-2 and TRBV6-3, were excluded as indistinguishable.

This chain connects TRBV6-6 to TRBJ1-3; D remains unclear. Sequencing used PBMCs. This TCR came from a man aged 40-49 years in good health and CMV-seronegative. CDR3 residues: CASSGSGKGNTIYF. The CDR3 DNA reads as TGTGCCAGCAGTGGGTCGGGGAAGGGAAACACCATATATTTT.